This TCR beta chain was documented in a study of beta chain features in type 1 diabetes. This CDR3 contains 15 residues. V was pared by 3 bases and J by 0 bases, with 10 bases between. Germline V gives CDR1 MGHDK, CDR2 SYGVNS. This clone has a handful of counts. Its antigen is as yet unknown. Researchers reported sorting CD4+ naive, central memory, regulatory and stem cell-like memory cells via CD45RO/CCR7/CD25/CD127/CD95/CD27. The sequenced template was cDNA made from the entire isolated RNA. Clones were sequenced by immunoSEQ multiplex PCR, and TCRdb holds only the in-frame ones, with some missing. Of roughly 250,000 clones in the sample, over 9.5% were seen once. Points from the study as a whole: The question of HLA type influencing TCRB rearrangement was one that remained unresolved here. The study found that naive, central memory and Treg TCRB repertoires appeared more similar in patients than in healthy donors.

This sequence was found in a woman in her late teens or twenties in good health. Sequencing was performed on naive CD4+ T cells from blood. V gene TRBV25-1 combines with J gene TRBJ2-3; perhaps TRBD2 as D (6 bases). CDR3 DNA: TGTGCCAGCAGTGATGCGGGACGGAGCACAGATACGCAGTATTTT. Protein sequence: CASSDAGRSTDTQYF.